What follows describes a single T cell receptor beta chain. This sample stems from a study of blood T cell repertoires in COVID-19. About the research overall: Spain, Italy and the United States supplied samples that represented acute and convalescent COVID-19. Nucleic acid was either cDNA or gDNA, and it came from T cells, B-cell-depleted T cells, or PBMCs.

The authors' processing: Nucleated cell counts were estimated from reference gene primer amplification. Libraries were prepared by immunoSEQ multiplex PCR; TCRdb keeps only in-frame clonotypes and omits some of them. That table supplies the V and J calls and clone size; D and trimming were determined from the DNA. The repertoire holds tens of thousands of clones, with roughly four fifths as singletons. The CDR3 covers 15 residues. CDR1 and CDR2 (germline): LNHDA, SQIVND (reference sequence). J lost 8 bases, V lost 4 bases, and 9 bases had no gene match. This chain uses TRBV19 with TRBJ2-4, with 9 bases matching TRBD1. Sequencing was carried out using peripheral blood. The sequence was collected from a man aged 50 or older with active or convalescent COVID-19. The CDR3 DNA reads TGTGCCAGTAGTAATGGGGACAGGGTAGTGGACATTCAGTACTTC. Translation gives CASSNGDRVVDIQYF.